Described below is a single TCR beta chain sequence and its context. The data stem from a study of T cell responses to AZD1222 COVID-19 vaccine. CDR3 length: 17 residues. The junction had 9 bases not matched to a gene; V was cut back by 3 bases and J by 0 bases. Germline-derived CDR1 and CDR2 are SGHRS and YFSETQ. The table came from immunoSEQ multiplex PCR; TCRdb's copy has only in-frame clones and leaves some out. Of 110,000 to 150,000 clones in the sample, under 95% are singletons; the top ten hold 1.9%. The source of this sequence is an adult who received the AZD1222 COVID-19 vaccine. The material was peripheral blood, obtained 28 days after the second AZD1222 dose. V gene TRBV5-1 combines with J gene TRBJ1-1, with 9 bases matching TRBD1. CDR3 nucleotide sequence: TGCGCCAGCAGCTCGTTGGGACAGGGCATCATGAACACTGAAGCTTTCTTT. The encoded protein is CASSSLGQGIMNTEAFF.